This T cell receptor beta chain was profiled in a study of shared clonotypes between healthy human individuals. CD45RO-negative, CCR7-selected cells formed the naive CD8 fraction, which excluded terminally differentiated effector memory CD45RA+ cells. Adults of Caucasian background living in Nashville, Tennessee made up all donors. Findings of the study overall: A handful of donors held approximately 5% of naive CD4 clonotypes in common.

Using immunoSEQ multiplex PCR, the repertoire was profiled, and TCRdb retains in-frame clones only, with some absent. This sample carries about 2.2 million clones, about 92% of them seen once, and the ten largest clones take roughly 1.7%. About this clone: Antigen: not known.

The sequenced sample consisted of naive CD8+ T cells from PBMCs. This TCR came from a man between 18 and 29 years old in good health. Some clones in this sample may be carry-over from other donors' samples.

CDR3: CASSEHRGGGELFF. The DNA for the CDR3 is TGTGCCAGCAGTGAACATCGGGGTGGCGGGGAGCTGTTTTTT. This chain uses TRBV2 with TRBJ2-2; D might be TRBD2 (5 bases). The CDR3 is made up of 14 amino acids. Looked up from germline, CDR1 is SNHLY and CDR2 is FYNNEI. V lost 2 bases to trimming and J lost 7 bases, with 11 bases between them.